The 3 T cell receptor beta chains presented below share a single source sample, sequenced in a study of T cell responses to AZD1222 COVID-19 vaccine. Assay: immunoSEQ multiplex PCR; the TCRdb copy retains only in-frame clones and omits some. The data contain around 160,000 clones, under 95% of them singletons. Sequenced here: peripheral blood, sampled on day 0 of AZD1222 vaccination. These receptors all come from an adult in good health.

V is TRBV20-1 and J is TRBJ1-1; D is uncertain. CDR1 and CDR2 (germline): DFQATT, SNEGSKA (reference sequence). Trimming removed 6 bases from V and 11 bases from J, with 16 bases in between. CDR3 length: 11 residues. This chain's CDR3 is CSARRRGRAFF. The CDR3 DNA reads TGCAGTGCCAGAAGACGGGGTAGGGCTTTCTTT.

The chain carries TRBV11-2 and TRBJ1-5; D call uncertain. V shed 5 bases and J shed 0 bases, with 11 bases lying between them. This CDR3 is built from 15 residues. Germline CDR1 is SGHAT and CDR2 is FQNNGV. The CDR3 spells CASSPGIYSNQPQHF. The CDR3 DNA sequence: TGTGCCAGCAGCCCCGGGATCTATAGCAATCAGCCCCAGCATTTT.

This chain joins TRBV4-2 and TRBJ1-2, with D maybe TRBD1 (5 bases). The V gene's germline CDR1 is LGHNA and CDR2 YNFKEQ. The CDR3 totals 13 residues. V was pared by 4 bases and J by 8 bases, with 14 bases between. Here the CDR3 reads CASSRKGSYGYTF. The CDR3 DNA follows: TGTGCCAGCAGCCGGAAGGGGAGTTACGGCTACACCTTC.